This is a list of T cell receptor beta chains from one sample in a study of fetal regulatory T cell absence and autoimmunity. Sequencing used immunoSEQ multiplex PCR; TCRdb keeps in-frame clones, though not all of them. The table records some 87,000 clones, 55% to 75% of them present only once. Material for sequencing was pancreas tissue. Source of these receptors: a male donor with IPEX syndrome. The CDR3 runs from the conserved cysteine through the conserved F or W. The D gene is left open where the match is weak. Not every row has a clone size; where given, it reads once, few, many or a size class.

j_gene: TRBJ1-2; v_gene: TRBV19; d_gene: -; abundance: few; CDR3aa: CASSRLTYGYTF; CDR3nt: TGTGCCAGTAGTAGACTGACCTATGGCTACACCTTC
j_gene: TRBJ1-5; v_gene: TRBV27; d_gene: TRBD1; abundance: few; CDR3aa: CASSLSGGRNQPQHF; CDR3nt: TGTGCCAGCAGTTTATCAGGGGGCCGCAATCAGCCCCAGCATTTT
j_gene: TRBJ2-2; v_gene: TRBV7-9; d_gene: TRBD1; abundance: -; CDR3aa: CASSARTGDTGELFF; CDR3nt: TGTGCCAGCAGCGCCCGGACAGGGGACACCGGGGAGCTGTTTTTT
j_gene: TRBJ2-1; v_gene: TRBV6-6; d_gene: TRBD1; abundance: -; CDR3aa: CASSLPWGTGEFF; CDR3nt: TGTGCCAGCAGCTTACCCTGGGGGACAGGGGAGTTCTTC
j_gene: TRBJ2-7; v_gene: TRBV5-1; d_gene: TRBD1; abundance: -; CDR3aa: CASSLTGGYEQYF; CDR3nt: TGCGCCAGCAGCTTGACAGGGGGCTACGAGCAGTACTTC
j_gene: TRBJ2-3; v_gene: TRBV7-2; d_gene: TRBD2; abundance: -; CDR3aa: CASSLTSGTDTQYF; CDR3nt: TGTGCCAGCAGCTTAACTAGCGGGACAGATACGCAGTATTTT
j_gene: TRBJ2-7; v_gene: TRBV5-4; d_gene: -; abundance: -; CDR3aa: CASSLDQAYEQYF; CDR3nt: TGTGCCAGCAGCTTGGACCAAGCCTACGAGCAGTACTTC
j_gene: TRBJ2-7; v_gene: TRBV27; d_gene: TRBD1; abundance: -; CDR3aa: CASSFSGTGYYEQYF; CDR3nt: TGTGCCAGCAGTTTTTCCGGGACAGGGTACTACGAGCAGTACTTC
j_gene: TRBJ2-7; v_gene: TRBV5-4; d_gene: -; abundance: few; CDR3aa: CASSLADSSYEQYF; CDR3nt: TGTGCCAGCAGCTTGGCCGACAGCTCCTACGAGCAGTACTTC
j_gene: TRBJ1-2; v_gene: TRBV30; d_gene: -; abundance: -; CDR3aa: CAWSGDNYGYTF; CDR3nt: TGTGCCTGGAGTGGGGATAACTATGGCTACACCTTC
j_gene: TRBJ1-1; v_gene: TRBV29-1; d_gene: -; abundance: once; CDR3aa: CSVIPLNTEAFF; CDR3nt: TGCAGCGTTATTCCCCTGAACACTGAAGCTTTCTTT
j_gene: TRBJ2-3; v_gene: TRBV9; d_gene: -; abundance: -; CDR3aa: CASSGQGIPTDTQYF; CDR3nt: TGTGCCAGCAGCGGACAAGGGATTCCCACAGATACGCAGTATTTT
j_gene: TRBJ2-7; v_gene: TRBV11-2; d_gene: -; abundance: once; CDR3aa: CASSLGGLTYEQYF; CDR3nt: TGTGCCAGCAGCTTAGGCGGCTTAACCTACGAGCAGTACTTC
j_gene: TRBJ2-7; v_gene: TRBV9; d_gene: -; abundance: -; CDR3aa: CASSVGRGTSYEQYF; CDR3nt: TGTGCCAGCAGCGTAGGAAGGGGTACCTCCTACGAGCAGTACTTC
j_gene: TRBJ1-6; v_gene: TRBV5-6; d_gene: TRBD1; abundance: -; CDR3aa: CASSLPGGAYNSPLHF; CDR3nt: TGTGCCAGCAGCTTGCCAGGGGGAGCCTATAATTCACCCCTCCACTTT
j_gene: TRBJ1-1; v_gene: TRBV23-1; d_gene: -; abundance: few; CDR3aa: CASSYTEAFF; CDR3nt: TGCGCCAGCAGTTACACTGAAGCTTTCTTT
j_gene: TRBJ1-1; v_gene: TRBV5-6; d_gene: -; abundance: -; CDR3aa: CASSLPGQNTEAFF; CDR3nt: TGTGCCAGCAGCTTGCCGGGACAGAACACTGAAGCTTTCTTT
j_gene: TRBJ2-2; v_gene: TRBV7-9; d_gene: -; abundance: -; CDR3aa: CASSSGTTGELFF; CDR3nt: TGTGCCAGTAGCTCTGGGACAACCGGGGAGCTGTTTTTT
j_gene: TRBJ2-4; v_gene: TRBV6-4; d_gene: -; abundance: -; CDR3aa: CASSETSLDF; CDR3nt: TGTGCCAGCAGTGAGACGTCACTCGACTTC
j_gene: TRBJ2-7; v_gene: TRBV7-2; d_gene: TRBD2; abundance: -; CDR3aa: CASSLSGLAPYEQYF; CDR3nt: TGTGCCAGCAGCTTATCGGGACTAGCGCCCTACGAGCAGTACTTC
j_gene: TRBJ2-5; v_gene: TRBV13; d_gene: TRBD2; abundance: -; CDR3aa: CASSSGLARTETQYF; CDR3nt: TGTGCCAGCAGCTCCGGACTAGCCAGAACGGAGACCCAGTACTTC
j_gene: TRBJ1-1; v_gene: TRBV7-9; d_gene: -; abundance: -; CDR3aa: CASSSDSMNTEAFF; CDR3nt: TGTGCCAGCAGCTCCGACAGCATGAACACTGAAGCTTTCTTT
j_gene: TRBJ2-1; v_gene: TRBV11-1; d_gene: TRBD2; abundance: -; CDR3aa: CASSPRVAGYNEQFF; CDR3nt: TGTGCCAGCAGCCCTAGGGTAGCGGGATACAATGAGCAGTTCTTC
j_gene: TRBJ1-2; v_gene: TRBV7-2; d_gene: -; abundance: -; CDR3aa: CASSLDPGFRGYTF; CDR3nt: TGTGCCAGCAGCTTAGATCCCGGATTCCGGGGCTACACCTTC
j_gene: TRBJ2-3; v_gene: TRBV13; d_gene: -; abundance: -; CDR3aa: CASSLGQATHTDTQYF; CDR3nt: TGTGCCAGCAGCTTAGGACAGGCCACACACACAGATACGCAGTATTTT
j_gene: TRBJ2-1; v_gene: TRBV7-8; d_gene: -; abundance: once; CDR3aa: CASSPLVSSYNEQFF; CDR3nt: TGTGCCAGCAGCCCCCTCGTCAGCTCCTACAATGAGCAGTTCTTC
j_gene: TRBJ2-7; v_gene: TRBV7-8; d_gene: TRBD2; abundance: -; CDR3aa: CASSLLAGSYEQYF; CDR3nt: TGTGCCAGCAGCTTACTAGCGGGCTCCTACGAGCAGTACTTC
j_gene: TRBJ1-2; v_gene: TRBV13; d_gene: -; abundance: -; CDR3aa: CASSPGLANYGYTF; CDR3nt: TGTGCCAGCAGCCCAGGGTTAGCTAACTATGGCTACACCTTC
j_gene: TRBJ1-5; v_gene: TRBV27; d_gene: -; abundance: few; CDR3aa: CASSLTYSNQPQHF; CDR3nt: TGTGCCAGCAGTTTGACATATAGCAATCAGCCCCAGCATTTT
j_gene: TRBJ2-7; v_gene: TRBV5-1; d_gene: -; abundance: -; CDR3aa: CASSLGNSAYEQYF; CDR3nt: TGCGCCAGCAGCTTGGGAAACTCAGCCTACGAGCAGTACTTC
j_gene: TRBJ1-6; v_gene: TRBV5-4; d_gene: TRBD1; abundance: -; CDR3aa: CASSRGGGNSPLHF; CDR3nt: TGTGCCAGCAGCCGAGGGGGCGGGAATTCACCCCTCCACTTT
j_gene: TRBJ2-5; v_gene: TRBV18; d_gene: -; abundance: few; CDR3aa: CASSPRSDQETQYF; CDR3nt: TGTGCCAGCTCACCGCGGAGCGACCAAGAGACCCAGTACTTC
j_gene: TRBJ2-2; v_gene: TRBV27; d_gene: -; abundance: -; CDR3aa: CASSLSGNTGELFF; CDR3nt: TGTGCCAGCAGTTTGTCAGGGAACACCGGGGAGCTGTTTTTT
j_gene: TRBJ2-2; v_gene: TRBV2; d_gene: TRBD2; abundance: -; CDR3aa: CASRNLASGIDTGELFF; CDR3nt: TGTGCCAGCAGGAACCTGGCTAGCGGGATTGACACCGGGGAGCTGTTTTTT
j_gene: TRBJ2-7; v_gene: TRBV9; d_gene: -; abundance: -; CDR3aa: CASSVVSGANEQYF; CDR3nt: TGTGCCAGCAGCGTAGTTTCAGGGGCCAACGAGCAGTACTTC
j_gene: TRBJ2-1; v_gene: TRBV6-1; d_gene: -; abundance: -; CDR3aa: CASSEASPGIAYNEQFF; CDR3nt: TGTGCCAGCAGTGAAGCATCCCCAGGGATCGCTTACAATGAGCAGTTCTTC
j_gene: TRBJ2-7; v_gene: TRBV6-5; d_gene: TRBD1; abundance: medium-sized; CDR3aa: CASSAPRTGAYEQYF; CDR3nt: TGTGCCAGCAGCGCCCCAAGGACAGGGGCCTACGAGCAGTACTTC
j_gene: TRBJ1-2; v_gene: TRBV6-5; d_gene: -; abundance: few; CDR3aa: CASSATPRGNYGYTF; CDR3nt: TGTGCCAGCAGTGCCACCCCTCGGGGGAACTATGGCTACACCTTC
j_gene: TRBJ2-2; v_gene: TRBV7-6; d_gene: -; abundance: -; CDR3aa: CASSLEWTDTGELFF; CDR3nt: TGTGCCAGCAGCTTAGAATGGACAGACACCGGGGAGCTGTTTTTT
j_gene: TRBJ2-3; v_gene: TRBV2; d_gene: -; abundance: -; CDR3aa: CASSDWMGLTDTQYF; CDR3nt: TGTGCCAGCAGTGATTGGATGGGGCTTACAGATACGCAGTATTTT
j_gene: TRBJ2-1; v_gene: TRBV7-9; d_gene: -; abundance: -; CDR3aa: CASRRLDTEQFF; CDR3nt: TGTGCCAGCAGACGACTAGATACTGAGCAGTTCTTC
j_gene: TRBJ2-5; v_gene: TRBV2; d_gene: TRBD2; abundance: -; CDR3aa: CASSETSGVEEETQYF; CDR3nt: TGTGCCAGCAGTGAAACTAGCGGGGTAGAAGAAGAGACCCAGTACTTC
j_gene: TRBJ2-7; v_gene: TRBV5-1; d_gene: TRBD1; abundance: -; CDR3aa: CASSPEGLTGGEQYF; CDR3nt: TGCGCCAGCAGCCCCGAGGGCCTTACAGGGGGCGAGCAGTACTTC
j_gene: TRBJ2-1; v_gene: TRBV12-5; d_gene: -; abundance: once; CDR3aa: CASGLAPYNEQFF; CDR3nt: TGTGCTAGTGGTTTGGCCCCTTACAATGAGCAGTTCTTC
j_gene: TRBJ2-1; v_gene: TRBV10-3; d_gene: TRBD2; abundance: once; CDR3aa: CATSILAGAKFF; CDR3nt: TGTGCCACCTCCATTTTAGCGGGAGCGAAGTTCTTC
j_gene: TRBJ2-1; v_gene: TRBV19; d_gene: TRBD2; abundance: -; CDR3aa: CARGTKFYNEQFF; CDR3nt: TGTGCCAGAGGGACTAAATTCTACAATGAGCAGTTCTTC
j_gene: TRBJ2-1; v_gene: TRBV18; d_gene: TRBD2; abundance: -; CDR3aa: CASSPGTSGPLFADEQFF; CDR3nt: TGTGCCAGCTCACCGGGGACTAGCGGGCCCCTTTTCGCAGATGAGCAGTTCTTC
j_gene: TRBJ2-7; v_gene: TRBV6-1; d_gene: -; abundance: few; CDR3aa: CASSEAYEQYF; CDR3nt: TGTGCCAGCAGTGAAGCTTATGAGCAGTACTTC
j_gene: TRBJ1-2; v_gene: TRBV27; d_gene: TRBD1; abundance: -; CDR3aa: CASSLSTGTYGYTF; CDR3nt: TGTGCCAGCAGTTTATCGACAGGGACCTATGGCTACACCTTC
j_gene: TRBJ2-1; v_gene: TRBV27; d_gene: -; abundance: -; CDR3aa: CASSLQSSYNEQFF; CDR3nt: TGTGCCAGCAGTTTACAAAGCTCCTACAATGAGCAGTTCTTC